This TCR beta chain was sequenced in a study of blood T cell repertoires in COVID-19. Overall study: Spain, Italy and the United States supplied samples that represented acute and convalescent COVID-19.

Seattle patients were enrolled while actively infected and followed longitudinally. In the original processing: For nucleated cells, counts were estimated from reference gene primer amplification. The protocol was immunoSEQ multiplex PCR, while the TCRdb copy is restricted to in-frame clones and leaves out a portion. V and J calls plus clone size are reproduced from that table; the DNA served to infer D and trimming. Of about 480,000 clones listed, 85% to 90% were seen once; the top ten hold less than 9%. The CDR3 loop spans 16 amino acids. Germline loops: CDR1 SGDLS, CDR2 YYNGEE. The junction had 9 bases not matched to a gene; V was cut back by 4 bases and J by 0 bases.

This rearrangement joins TRBV9 to TRBJ1-1; 7 bases map to TRBD1. The origin of this receptor is a woman between 50 and 59 years old with COVID-19, enrolled during active disease. What was sequenced was peripheral blood. The CDR3 here is CASSLVAGGMNTEAFF. DNA for the CDR3: TGTGCCAGCAGCCTTGTGGCAGGGGGGATGAACACTGAAGCTTTCTTT.